This T cell receptor (beta chain) was sequenced during a study of human T cells and chemical hapten exposure. For the study at large: The study lasted 20 to 30 weeks, and patients were dosed weekly with diphenylcyclopropenone on the scalp throughout.

Time point described: patch test 1, 2 weeks after DPC sensitization. Treatment described: therapeutic diphenylcyclopropenone sensitization with weekly scalp DPC. Regarding the study as a whole: A positive correlation with patch test score was found for PT1 expanded TCR counts.

The sample holds many counts of this clonotype. Its target is unknown. The V gene's germline CDR1 is SQVTM and CDR2 ANQGSEA. This CDR3 has 14 residues. V was trimmed by 0 bases and J by 3 bases, leaving 10 bases between them. Source study methods: Sample TCR counts, which ranged from roughly 23,224 to 750,000, had a median of approximately 100,000. In TCRdb, the RACE reads were re-called with MiXCR into one record per CDR3 protein. TCRdb, not the authors, supplied the V and J calls. In the table there are 300,000 to 450,000 distinct CDR3 sequences, roughly 4.8% of which are singletons. The sample consisted of whole blood, taken in connection with sensitization to the hapten diphenylcyclopropenone (DPC). V and J are TRBV29-1 and TRBJ2-3; D perhaps matches TRBD2 (6 bases). The sequence derives from a woman aged 50 to 65 with alopecia areata. Some clones in this sample may be carry-over from other donors' samples. CDR3: CSVEDRGLTDTQYF. CDR3 sequence (DNA): TGCAGCGTTGAAGACCGGGGACTGACAGATACGCAGTATTTT.